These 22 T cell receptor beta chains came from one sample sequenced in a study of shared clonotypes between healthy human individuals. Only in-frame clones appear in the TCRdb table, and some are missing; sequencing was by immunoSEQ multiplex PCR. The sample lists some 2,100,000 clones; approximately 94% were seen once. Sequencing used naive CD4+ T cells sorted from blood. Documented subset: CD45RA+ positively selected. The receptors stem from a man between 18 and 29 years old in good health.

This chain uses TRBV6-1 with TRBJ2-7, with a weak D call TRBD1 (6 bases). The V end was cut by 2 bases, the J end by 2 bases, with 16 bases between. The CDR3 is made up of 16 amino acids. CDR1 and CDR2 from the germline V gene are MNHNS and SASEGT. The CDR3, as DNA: TGTGCCAGCAGTGAAAGAGGGACACTACAGACCTACGAGCAGTACTTC. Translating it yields CASSERGTLQTYEQYF.

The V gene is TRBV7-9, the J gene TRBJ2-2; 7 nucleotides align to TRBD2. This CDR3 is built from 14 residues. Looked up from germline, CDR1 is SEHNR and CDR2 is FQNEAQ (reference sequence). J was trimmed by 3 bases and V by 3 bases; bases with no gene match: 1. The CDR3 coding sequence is TGTGCCAGCAGCTTCGCGGGGGACACCGGGGAGCTGTTTTTT. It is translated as CASSFAGDTGELFF.

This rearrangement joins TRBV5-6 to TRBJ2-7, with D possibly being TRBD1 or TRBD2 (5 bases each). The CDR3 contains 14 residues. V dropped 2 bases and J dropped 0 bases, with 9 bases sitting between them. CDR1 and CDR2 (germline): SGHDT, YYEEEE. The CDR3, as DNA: TGTGCCAGCAGCTTCGCAGGGAGCTCCTACGAGCAGTACTTC. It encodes CASSFAGSSYEQYF.

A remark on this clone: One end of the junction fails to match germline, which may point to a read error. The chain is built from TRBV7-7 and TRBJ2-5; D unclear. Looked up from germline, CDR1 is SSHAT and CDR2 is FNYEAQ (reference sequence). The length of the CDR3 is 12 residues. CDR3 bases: TGTGCTAGCAGCTTAGATCGCGAGACCCAGTACTTC. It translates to CASSLDRETQYF.

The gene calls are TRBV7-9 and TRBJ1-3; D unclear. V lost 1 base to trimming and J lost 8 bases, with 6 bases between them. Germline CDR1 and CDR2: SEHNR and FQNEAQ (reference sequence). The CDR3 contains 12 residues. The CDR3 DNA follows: TGTGCCAGCAGCTTAGAGGCCGACACCATATATTTT. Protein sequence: CASSLEADTIYF.

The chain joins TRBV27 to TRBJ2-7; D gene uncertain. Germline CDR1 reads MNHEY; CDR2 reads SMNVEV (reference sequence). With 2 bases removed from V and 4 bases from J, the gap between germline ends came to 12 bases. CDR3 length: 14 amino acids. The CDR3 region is CASSLNRVGYEQYF. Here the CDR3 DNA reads TGTGCCAGCAGTTTAAATAGGGTCGGGTACGAGCAGTACTTC.

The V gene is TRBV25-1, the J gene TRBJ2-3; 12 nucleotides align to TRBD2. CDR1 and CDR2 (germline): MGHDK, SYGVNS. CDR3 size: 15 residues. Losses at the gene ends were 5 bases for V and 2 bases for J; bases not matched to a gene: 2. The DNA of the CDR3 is TGTGCCAGCAGTCGACTAGCGGGGGCCACAGATACGCAGTATTTT. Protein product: CASSRLAGATDTQYF.

The CDR3 region is CASSLIEPGEKLFF. In DNA form, the CDR3 reads TGCGCCAGCAGCTTGATAGAACCAGGGGAAAAACTGTTTTTT. The chain recombines TRBV5-1 with TRBJ1-4; D is possibly TRBD1 (5 bases). The V and J ends lost 1 base and 8 bases respectively, with 12 bases between them. The CDR3 extends over 14 amino acids. In germline, CDR1 is SGHRS, CDR2 YFSETQ.

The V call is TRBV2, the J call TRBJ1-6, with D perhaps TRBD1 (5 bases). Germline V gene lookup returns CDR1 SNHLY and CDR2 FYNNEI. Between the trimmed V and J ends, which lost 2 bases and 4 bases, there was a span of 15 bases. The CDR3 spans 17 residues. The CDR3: CASSENGGAGYNSPLHF. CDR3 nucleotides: TGTGCCAGCAGTGAAAATGGAGGGGCCGGGTATAATTCACCCCTCCACTTT.

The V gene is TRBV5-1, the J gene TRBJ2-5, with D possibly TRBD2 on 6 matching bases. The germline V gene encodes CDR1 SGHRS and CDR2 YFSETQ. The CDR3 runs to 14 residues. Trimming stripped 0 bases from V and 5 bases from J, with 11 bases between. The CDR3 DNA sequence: TGCGCCAGCAGCTTGGTGCTAGCGTGGGAGACCCAGTACTTC. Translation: CASSLVLAWETQYF.

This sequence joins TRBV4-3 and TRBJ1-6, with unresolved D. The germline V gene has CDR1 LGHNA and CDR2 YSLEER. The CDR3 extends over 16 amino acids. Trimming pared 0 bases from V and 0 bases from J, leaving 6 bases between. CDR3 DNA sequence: TGCGCCAGCAGCCAAGAGGGGAGCTCCTATAATTCACCCCTCCACTTT. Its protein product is CASSQEGSSYNSPLHF.

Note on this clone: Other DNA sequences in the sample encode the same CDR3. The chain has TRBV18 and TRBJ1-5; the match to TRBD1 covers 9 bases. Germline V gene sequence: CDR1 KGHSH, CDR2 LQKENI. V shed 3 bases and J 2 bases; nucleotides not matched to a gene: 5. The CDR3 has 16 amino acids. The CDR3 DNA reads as TGTGCCAGCTCACCGACAGGGGGAGGGGGCAATCAGCCCCAGCATTTT. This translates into CASSPTGGGGNQPQHF. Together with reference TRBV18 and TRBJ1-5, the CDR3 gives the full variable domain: NAGVMQNPRHLVRRRGQEARLRCSPMKGHSHVYWYRQLPEEGLKFMVYLQKENIIDESGMPKERFSAEFPKEGPSILRIQQVVRGDSAAYFCASSPTGGGGNQPQHFGDGTRLSIL.

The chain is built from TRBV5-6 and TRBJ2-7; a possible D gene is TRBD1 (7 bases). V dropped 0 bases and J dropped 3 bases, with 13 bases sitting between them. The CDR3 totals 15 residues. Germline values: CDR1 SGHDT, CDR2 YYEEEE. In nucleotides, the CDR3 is TGTGCCAGCAGCTTGGTTGGGACAGCGGGCTACGAGCAGTACTTC. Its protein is CASSLVGTAGYEQYF.

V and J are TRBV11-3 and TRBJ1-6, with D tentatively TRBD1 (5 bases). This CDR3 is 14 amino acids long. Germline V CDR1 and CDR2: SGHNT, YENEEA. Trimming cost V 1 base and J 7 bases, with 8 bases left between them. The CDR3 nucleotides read TGTGCCAGCAGCTTAGCAGGGCGGAATTCACCCCTCCACTTT. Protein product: CASSLAGRNSPLHF.

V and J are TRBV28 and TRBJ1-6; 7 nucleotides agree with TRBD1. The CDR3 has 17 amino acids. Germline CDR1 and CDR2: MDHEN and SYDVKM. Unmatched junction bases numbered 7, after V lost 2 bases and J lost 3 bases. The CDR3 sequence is CASSLPTGVNYNSPLHF. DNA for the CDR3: TGTGCCAGCAGTTTACCTACAGGGGTGAACTATAATTCACCCCTCCACTTT.

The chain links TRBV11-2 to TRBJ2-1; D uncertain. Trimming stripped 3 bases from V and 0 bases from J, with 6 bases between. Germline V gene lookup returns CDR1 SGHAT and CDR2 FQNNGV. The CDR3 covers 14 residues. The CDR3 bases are TGTGCCAGCAGCTTCGGGTTCTCCTACAATGAGCAGTTCTTC. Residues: CASSFGFSYNEQFF.

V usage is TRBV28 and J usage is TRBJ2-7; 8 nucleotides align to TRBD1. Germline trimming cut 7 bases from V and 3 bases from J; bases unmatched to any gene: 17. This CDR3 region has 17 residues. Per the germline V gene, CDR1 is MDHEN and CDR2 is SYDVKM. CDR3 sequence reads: CASTGSGAQGVFYEQYF. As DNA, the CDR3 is TGTGCCAGCACCGGGTCGGGGGCACAGGGGGTATTCTACGAGCAGTACTTC. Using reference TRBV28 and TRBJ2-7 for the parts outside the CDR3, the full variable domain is DVKVTQSSRYLVKRTGEKVFLECVQDMDHENMFWYRQDPGLGLRLIYFSYDVKMKEKGDIPEGYSVSREKKERFSLILESASTNQTSMYLCASTGSGAQGVFYEQYFGPGTRLTVT.

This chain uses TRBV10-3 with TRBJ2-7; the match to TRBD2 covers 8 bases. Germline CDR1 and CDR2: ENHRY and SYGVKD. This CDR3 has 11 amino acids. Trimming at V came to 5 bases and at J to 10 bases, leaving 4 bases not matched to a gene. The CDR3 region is CAISSGGSQYF. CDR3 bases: TGTGCCATCAGTTCGGGGGGGTCCCAGTACTTC.

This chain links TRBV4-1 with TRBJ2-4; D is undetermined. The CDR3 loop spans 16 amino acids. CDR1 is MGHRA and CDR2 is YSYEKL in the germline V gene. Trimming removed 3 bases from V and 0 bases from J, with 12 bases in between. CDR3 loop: CASSQHIAPAKNIQYF. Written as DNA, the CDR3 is TGCGCCAGCAGCCAGCATATAGCCCCAGCCAAAAACATTCAGTACTTC.

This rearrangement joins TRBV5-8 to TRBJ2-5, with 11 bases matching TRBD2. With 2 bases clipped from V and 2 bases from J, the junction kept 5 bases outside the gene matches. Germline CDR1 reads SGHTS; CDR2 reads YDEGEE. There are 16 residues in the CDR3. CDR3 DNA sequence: TGTGCCAGCAGCTTCCTAGCGGGAGGCCCACAAGAGACCCAGTACTTC. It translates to CASSFLAGGPQETQYF.

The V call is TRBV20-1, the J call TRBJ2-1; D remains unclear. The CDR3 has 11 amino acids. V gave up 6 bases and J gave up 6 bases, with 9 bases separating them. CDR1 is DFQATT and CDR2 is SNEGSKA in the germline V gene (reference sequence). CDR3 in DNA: TGCAGTGCCACAGCCCTCAATGAGCAGTTCTTC. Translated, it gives CSATALNEQFF.

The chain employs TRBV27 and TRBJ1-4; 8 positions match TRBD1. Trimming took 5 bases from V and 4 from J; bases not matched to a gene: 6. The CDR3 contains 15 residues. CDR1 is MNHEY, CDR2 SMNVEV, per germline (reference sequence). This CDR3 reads CASSPQGGYNEKLFF. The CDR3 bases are TGTGCCAGCAGTCCACAGGGGGGGTATAATGAAAAACTGTTTTTT. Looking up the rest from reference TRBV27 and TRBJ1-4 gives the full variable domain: EAQVTQNPRYLITVTGKKLTVTCSQNMNHEYMSWYRQDPGLGLRQIYYSMNVEVTDKGDVPEGYKVSRKEKRNFPLILESPSPNQTSLYFCASSPQGGYNEKLFFGSGTQLSVL.